Presented here are 20 T cell receptor beta chains from one specimen sequenced in a study of T-cell reconstitution after alpha-beta-depleted transplantation in children. Unique molecular identifiers were incorporated into the prepared TCRbeta library. TCRdb reprocessed the PCR reads with MiXCR, giving one entry per CDR3 protein. The sample yields under 300,000 distinct CDR3 sequences, about 9.9% seen once. The source was peripheral blood, collected 180 days after TCRalphabeta/CD19-depleted stem cell transplant. These receptors were obtained from a male patient aged 2-10 years who had a stem cell transplant for chronic granulomatous disease, so the T cells may come from the graft donor.

This clonotype was seen repeatedly, ten times or more. In DNA form, the CDR3 reads TGCGCCAGCAGCCAAGTCACTAGCACAGATACGCAGTATTTT. Protein: CASSQVTSTDTQYF. The V and J genes are TRBV4-1 and TRBJ2-3; D unresolved. The CDR3 runs 14 residues. In germline, CDR1 is MGHRA, CDR2 YSYEKL. Trimming shortened V by 1 base and J by 0 bases, and 5 bases separated the two germline ends.

Many counts were recorded for this clonotype. V usage is TRBV29-1 and J usage is TRBJ2-5; no reliable D call. V dropped 6 bases and J dropped 5 bases, with 13 bases sitting between them. The CDR3 sequence is 12 residues long. CDR1 and CDR2 from the germline V gene are SQVTM and ANQGSEA. Here the CDR3 DNA reads TGCAGCGTCTCCACGAGTTGGGAGACCCAGTACTTC. Translating gives CSVSTSWETQYF.

This clonotype was seen repeatedly, ten times or more. The gene calls are TRBV5-5 and TRBJ2-7; D is uncertain. This CDR3 has 12 residues. Germline-derived CDR1 and CDR2 are SGHKS and YYEKEE (reference sequence). Trimming shortened V by 0 bases and J by 2 bases, and 3 bases separated the two germline ends. CDR3 loop: CASSLVTYEQYF. The CDR3 DNA is TGTGCCAGCAGCTTGGTGACCTACGAGCAGTACTTC.

About this clonotype itself: This may arise from a read error, as a much more abundant clone is one base away. This chain uses TRBV7-9 with TRBJ2-3; 7 nucleotides match TRBD2. Germline loops: CDR1 SEHNR, CDR2 FQNEAQ (reference sequence). CDR3 length equals 15 residues. The CDR3 DNA is TGTGCCAGCGGCTTAGAGGGTAGCGGGTCCGATACGCAGTATTTT. Protein sequence: CASGLEGSGSDTQYF.

On this clonotype: A much larger clonotype is one base distant, so this may be a read error. This is likely a read error, given that the CDR3 carries no conserved phenylalanine or tryptophan at its end. The V and J genes are TRBV7-7 and TRBJ2-5, with D unclear. Germline V gene sequence: CDR1 SSHAT, CDR2 FNYEAQ (reference sequence). V lost 1 base and J lost 5, with 11 bases in between. The CDR3 is 14 residues long. This CDR3 reads CASSLGTVGETQYY. The CDR3, as DNA: TGTGCCAGCAGCTTAGGCACAGTAGGGGAGACCCAGTACTAC.

V usage is TRBV19 and J usage is TRBJ2-6, with D maybe TRBD1 (6 bases). The CDR3 loop spans 16 amino acids. V lost 10 bases and J 0 bases, leaving 16 bases between the germline ends. Germline CDR1 is LNHDA and CDR2 is SQIVND (reference sequence). The CDR3 nucleotides read TGTGCCACTCAGGACAGATATGCCTCTGGGGCCAACGTCCTGACTTTC. Protein product: CATQDRYASGANVLTF. The complete variable domain, with remaining parts taken from reference TRBV19 and TRBJ2-6, reads DGGITQSPKYLFRKEGQNVTLSCEQNLNHDAMYWYRQDPGQGLRLIYYSQIVNDFQKGDIAEGYSVSREKKESFPLTVTSAQKNPTAFYLCATQDRYASGANVLTFGAGSRLTVL.

The sample holds many counts of this clonotype. This chain uses TRBV12-3 or TRBV12-4 with TRBJ2-3, with 10 bases lining up with TRBD2. Trimming removed 2 bases from V and 1 base from J; junction bases left unmatched: 3. The CDR3 runs 16 residues. The CDR3, as DNA: TGTGCCAGCAGTTTATTAGCGGGGGGACGCACAGATACGCAGTATTTT. Translation gives CASSLLAGGRTDTQYF.

This clonotype was seen more than once but under ten times. The chain couples TRBV20-1 to TRBJ2-2; 7 bases agree with TRBD2. The V segment lost 0 bases and the J segment 4 bases; nucleotides outside the gene matches: 11. CDR3 length: 17 residues. Germline lookup yields CDR1 DFQATT and CDR2 SNEGSKA (reference sequence). This chain's CDR3 is CSARDPAWTSRTGELFF. The DNA for the CDR3 is TGCAGTGCTAGAGATCCTGCCTGGACTAGTCGCACCGGGGAGCTGTTTTTT.

This clonotype appeared many times. CDR3 bases: TGTGCCAGCAGCCAAGATGGACAGGGATTGGGTCAGTTCTTC. The encoded protein is CASSQDGQGLGQFF. The chain uses TRBV4-2 and TRBJ2-1, with 8 nucleotides matching TRBD1. The V gene end was trimmed by 0 bases and the J gene end by 13 bases; junction bases not matched to a gene: 8. The CDR3 sequence is 14 residues long. Germline lookup yields CDR1 LGHNA and CDR2 YNFKEQ.

This clonotype was seen a few times. The gene calls are TRBV12-3 or TRBV12-4 and TRBJ2-1; maybe TRBD2 (6 bases). CDR3 size: 16 residues. V gave up 2 bases and J gave up 6 bases, with 17 bases separating them. CDR3 nucleotide sequence: TGTGCCAGCAGTTTAAATCGGCGGGGCGCTGCCAATGAGCAGTTCTTC. Translation: CASSLNRRGAANEQFF.

The sample holds many counts of this clonotype. This chain uses TRBV7-6 with TRBJ1-2, with unresolved D. The germline V gene encodes CDR1 SGHVS and CDR2 FNYEAQ. This CDR3 contains 14 residues. The V end was cut by 5 bases, the J end by 5 bases, with 15 bases between. This CDR3 reads CASSPLGREYGYTF. In DNA, the CDR3 is TGTGCCAGCAGCCCCCTGGGAAGGGAATATGGCTACACCTTC.

This clonotype came up a few times. J is TRBJ2-3 and V is TRBV7-3; TRBD2 aligns across 10 bases. The CDR3 has 15 residues. Germline V CDR1 and CDR2: SGHTA, FQGTGA. With V trimmed by 2 bases and J by 6 bases, 5 bases remained unmatched. CDR3 nucleotide sequence: TGTGCCAGCAGCTTAGAAACTAGCGGGGACGATACGCAGTATTTT. It translates to CASSLETSGDDTQYF.

This clonotype was seen repeatedly, ten times or more. One junction end does not reproduce the germline sequence, and a read error may be involved. The genes are TRBV7-2 and TRBJ2-5; 7 bases fit TRBD2. Germline assignment: CDR1 SGHTA and CDR2 FQGNSA. CDR3 length: 11 residues. CDR3 protein: CARSLAEIGNF. Written as DNA, the CDR3 is TGTGCCAGATCCCTAGCGGAGATCGGAAACTTC.

At least ten counts were recorded for this clonotype. The J gene is TRBJ2-3, the V gene TRBV20-1; D possibly matches TRBD1 or TRBD2 (5 bases each). V dropped 1 base and J dropped 2 bases, with 19 bases sitting between them. The germline CDR1 and CDR2 sequences are DFQATT and SNEGSKA (reference sequence). The CDR3 has 17 residues. CDR3 sequence reads: CSARGPTSQGPTDTQYF. The CDR3 coding sequence is TGCAGTGCTAGAGGTCCTACTAGTCAGGGACCCACAGATACGCAGTATTTT.

This clonotype was counted at least ten times. The V gene is TRBV4-2, the J gene TRBJ2-1, with D uncertain. CDR3 length: 13 residues. V was trimmed by 3 bases and J by 5 bases, leaving 8 bases between them. CDR1 and CDR2 from the germline V gene are LGHNA and YNFKEQ. In DNA, the CDR3 is TGTGCCAGCAGCCACTGGCGAGACAATGAGCAGTTCTTC. Translating gives CASSHWRDNEQFF.

This clonotype was recorded at least ten times. V gene TRBV20-1 combines with J gene TRBJ2-7; D gene ambiguous. CDR1 is DFQATT, CDR2 SNEGSKA, per germline (reference sequence). There are 13 residues in the CDR3. V dropped 0 bases and J dropped 3 bases, with 9 bases sitting between them. CDR3 DNA sequence: TGCAGTGCTAGAGATGGGCAGAACTACGAGCAGTACTTC. Its translation: CSARDGQNYEQYF.

In its sample, this clonotype was seen many times. V gene TRBV7-6 combines with J gene TRBJ2-7; D is unresolved. The V gene's germline CDR1 is SGHVS and CDR2 FNYEAQ. The length of the CDR3 is 12 residues. Between the trimmed V and J ends, which lost 1 base and 6 bases, there was a span of 7 bases. CDR3 nucleotide sequence: TGTGCCAGCAGCTTAGTCATGGTCGAGCAGTACTTC. As protein: CASSLVMVEQYF.

This clonotype has a count of ten or more. The chain links TRBV7-8 to TRBJ2-7; tentatively, D is TRBD1 (5 bases). The CDR3 is 16 amino acids. V was pared by 5 bases and J by 0 bases, with 17 bases between. The germline V gene has CDR1 SGHVS and CDR2 FQNEAQ. CDR3: CASSPRRTPNSYEQYF. In DNA form, the CDR3 reads TGTGCCAGCAGCCCGCGCCGGACACCCAACTCCTACGAGCAGTACTTC.

This clonotype was found a few times. The chain employs TRBV7-6 and TRBJ1-4; D is ambiguous. Germline V gene sequence: CDR1 SGHVS, CDR2 FNYEAQ. Trimming pared 0 bases from V and 3 bases from J, leaving 11 bases between. This CDR3 is built from 16 residues. The CDR3 DNA is TGTGCCAGCAGCTTAGCAGTCTCTGGACCTAATGAAAAACTGTTTTTT. It encodes CASSLAVSGPNEKLFF.

There are many counts of this clonotype. The chain couples TRBV4-2 to TRBJ2-3; 10 bases match TRBD1. V was clipped by 0 bases and J by 3 bases; unmatched bases: 12. CDR3 length: 19 residues. Germline values: CDR1 LGHNA, CDR2 YNFKEQ. As DNA, the CDR3 is TGTGCCAGCAGCCAAGAAGCTTTGCCGGGACAGGGGTTAACAGATACGCAGTATTTT. Translation gives CASSQEALPGQGLTDTQYF.